This T cell receptor beta chain was identified during a study of T cell responses to AZD1222 COVID-19 vaccine. Study findings and constraints: The donors showed a predominance of white British ancestry and of females, with possible underestimation of clonal diversity.

CDR1 and CDR2 from the germline V gene are SNHLY and FYNNEI. V gave up 3 bases and J gave up 9 bases, with 12 bases separating them. The CDR3 length is 13 residues. Clones were sequenced by immunoSEQ multiplex PCR, and TCRdb holds only the in-frame ones, with some missing. In the table there are 110,000 to 150,000 clones, about 93% of which are singletons. As for this clone: As yet, its antigen is unknown.

This sample comprised peripheral blood, obtained on day 0 of AZD1222 vaccination. The J gene is TRBJ1-5, the V gene TRBV2; TRBD1 is a possible D gene (6 bases). The receptor comes from an adult in good health. In DNA, the CDR3 is TGTGCCAGCAGTGACGGGGGCGCGGGGCCCCAGCATTTT. Translated, it gives CASSDGGAGPQHF.